The 17 T cell receptor beta chains presented below share a single source sample, sequenced in a study of blood T cell repertoires in COVID-19. TCRdb's table, derived via immunoSEQ multiplex PCR, lists solely in-frame clones and lacks some. The sample has tens of thousands of clones, approximately 94% seen once. The sequencing sample was made of peripheral blood. Every receptor here comes from a human donor with active COVID-19. The donor label of this sample is uncertain.

This clone has just one count. The chain links TRBV6-5 to TRBJ2-7; 9 nucleotides agree with TRBD1. J lost 3 bases, V lost 10 bases, and 7 bases had no gene match. Germline CDR1 reads MNHEY; CDR2 reads SVGAGI. This CDR3 has 13 residues. CDR3 residues: CATQTGGGYEQYF. CDR3 nucleotides: TGTGCCACCCAAACAGGGGGCGGCTACGAGCAGTACTTC.

V usage is TRBV4-1 and J usage is TRBJ2-5; a possible D gene is TRBD2 (6 bases). Deletions cut 6 bases from V and 2 bases from J, with 19 bases between. CDR3 length: 16 amino acids. Germline values: CDR1 MGHRA, CDR2 YSYEKL. As DNA, the CDR3 is TGCGCCAGCAGTCGCGGGGAGATTAGGGTACAAGAGACCCAGTACTTC. Protein sequence: CASSRGEIRVQETQYF.

The V gene is TRBV4-2, the J gene TRBJ1-3; possibly TRBD1 for D (6 bases). CDR3 length: 15 amino acids. Germline values: CDR1 LGHNA, CDR2 YNFKEQ. With 2 bases removed from V and 0 bases from J, the gap between germline ends came to 8 bases. CDR3 protein: CASSQQDSSGNTIYF. The CDR3 DNA follows: TGTGCCAGCAGCCAACAGGACAGCTCTGGAAACACCATATATTTT.

The rearrangement uses TRBV7-9 and TRBJ2-1; 9 bases align to TRBD2. There are 14 residues in the CDR3. The ends lost 5 bases at V and 9 bases at J; junction bases unmatched: 8. Per the germline V gene, CDR1 is SEHNR and CDR2 is FQNEAQ (reference sequence). The CDR3 reads CASSILAGAGEQFF. In nucleotides, the CDR3 is TGTGCCAGCAGCATATTAGCGGGAGCAGGTGAGCAGTTCTTC.

The rearrangement uses TRBV5-6 and TRBJ2-7; D possibly corresponds to TRBD2 (5 bases). Per the germline V gene, CDR1 is SGHDT and CDR2 is YYEEEE. V gave up 7 bases and J gave up 6 bases, with 14 bases separating them. This CDR3 has 12 amino acids. The CDR3 bases are TGTGCCAGCGCGACGGGATGGTCCGAGCAGTACTTC. This translates into CASATGWSEQYF.

Turning to this clone: Other DNA sequences within the sample encode an identical CDR3. V usage is TRBV18 and J usage is TRBJ2-3; no firm D call. CDR3 length: 14 residues. The germline CDR1 and CDR2 sequences are KGHSH and LQKENI. V lost 0 bases and J lost 0, with 4 bases in between. Here the CDR3 reads CASSPPSSTDTQYF. CDR3 DNA: TGTGCCAGCTCACCACCTTCTAGCACAGATACGCAGTATTTT.

CDR3 amino acids: CASSTIQGRSRGYTF. The CDR3 DNA sequence: TGTGCCAGCAGTACAATACAGGGTAGGTCCCGGGGCTACACCTTC. V usage is TRBV27 and J usage is TRBJ1-2; possibly TRBD1 for D (6 bases). Trimming took off 5 bases at V and 8 bases at J, with 21 bases between the two ends. Germline CDR1 MNHEY, CDR2 SMNVEV (reference sequence). The CDR3 spans 15 residues.

The rearrangement joins TRBV19 to TRBJ1-2, with TRBD1 matching over 12 bases. V shed 0 bases and J 8 bases; nucleotides not matched to a gene: 1. The CDR3 is 14 amino acids. Looked up from germline, CDR1 is LNHDA and CDR2 is SQIVND (reference sequence). As DNA, the CDR3 is TGTGCCAGTAGTATAGAAGGGACAGGGGGCGGCTACACCTTC. This gives the protein CASSIEGTGGGYTF.

CDR3 in DNA: TGTGCCAGCACCCAGGGCGGGGGGCTCCTCAATGAGCAGTTCTTC. Residues: CASTQGGGLLNEQFF. This chain joins TRBV28 and TRBJ2-1, with 8 bases that match TRBD2. The germline V gene encodes CDR1 MDHEN and CDR2 SYDVKM. The CDR3 length is 15 residues. V gave up 7 bases and J gave up 6 bases; unmatched junction bases: 11.

The chain combines TRBV28 with TRBJ1-2, with 11 bases fitting TRBD1. The CDR3 consists of 15 residues. Germline loops: CDR1 MDHEN, CDR2 SYDVKM. V lost 5 bases and J lost 4; bases outside the gene matches: 6. CDR3 protein: CASSRTGGGVYGYTF. CDR3 coding DNA: TGTGCCAGCAGTAGGACAGGGGGCGGAGTCTATGGCTACACCTTC.

The genes are TRBV27 and TRBJ1-3; 9 bases are shared with TRBD1. The CDR3 covers 17 residues. J lost 0 bases, V lost 1 base, and 4 bases had no gene match. Germline-derived CDR1 and CDR2 are MNHEY and SMNVEV (reference sequence). The CDR3 DNA sequence: TGTGCCAGCAGTTTATTGGGACAGGGCCTCTCTGGAAACACCATATATTTT. This codes for CASSLLGQGLSGNTIYF.

Only one count was recorded for this clone. This chain joins TRBV5-4 and TRBJ2-3; D is unclear. The V end was cut by 4 bases, the J end by 4 bases, with 19 bases between. Looked up from germline, CDR1 is SGHNT and CDR2 is YYREEE (reference sequence). The CDR3 covers 16 residues. This CDR3 reads CASSPELVPTSDTQYF. CDR3 bases: TGTGCCAGCAGCCCCGAGTTAGTTCCCACCTCAGATACGCAGTATTTT.

The V gene is TRBV21-1, the J gene TRBJ2-3; TRBD2, the table's D call, lacks a check against the DNA. TRBV21-1 is a listed pseudogene. The length of the CDR3 is 18 residues. The CDR3 DNA reads TGTGCCAGCAGCAAAGATTTGACACTAGCGGATAGCACAGATACGCAGTATTTT. It translates to CASSKDLTLADSTDTQYF.

The chain uses TRBV12-5 and TRBJ2-3; D is undetermined. V lost 4 bases and J lost 3, with 11 bases in between. Germline V lookup: CDR1 LGHNT, CDR2 FRNRAP. CDR3 length equals 14 residues. For the CDR3, the DNA is TGTGCTAGTGGTTCTCAAGTTGAGACAGATACGCAGTATTTT. This translates into CASGSQVETDTQYF.

V usage is TRBV11-3 and J usage is TRBJ2-1; 7 nucleotides match TRBD2. The CDR3 runs to 16 residues. V shed 5 bases and J 9 bases; nucleotides not matched to a gene: 16. Germline values: CDR1 SGHNT, CDR2 YENEEA. The CDR3 nucleotides are TGTGCCAGCAGCCAATGGGGAGGGCAGTTTCGAGGTGAGCAGTTCTTC. Protein product: CASSQWGGQFRGEQFF.

V is TRBV5-6 and J is TRBJ2-7, with D perhaps matching TRBD1 (6 bases). Trimming took 4 bases from V and 3 from J, leaving 20 bases between them. The CDR3 is made up of 16 amino acids. Germline V CDR1 and CDR2: SGHDT, YYEEEE. The CDR3 sequence is CASSGGRRPAIYEQYF. The CDR3 DNA reads TGTGCCAGCAGCGGGGGCAGGCGACCCGCTATCTACGAGCAGTACTTC.

In this sample, this clone turned up once. The chain recombines TRBV2 with TRBJ2-5; weak D call: TRBD1 (7 bases). This CDR3 is 15 amino acids long. Germline CDR1 reads SNHLY; CDR2 reads FYNNEI. V shed 5 bases and J shed 1 base, with 14 bases lying between them. CDR3 sequence: CASSSGGRSQETQYF. Here the CDR3 DNA reads TGTGCCAGCAGTTCAGGGGGGCGAAGCCAAGAGACCCAGTACTTC.